This T cell receptor (beta chain) was profiled in a study of shared clonotypes between healthy human individuals. Notes on the study in general: A small donor pool kept down the genetic and exposure-history diversity that was represented.

Unmatched junction bases numbered 6, after V lost 6 bases and J lost 3 bases. CDR1 is LNHDA, CDR2 SQIVND, per germline (reference sequence). The CDR3 contains 15 residues. It was into CD45RA+ naive and CD45RA-negative memory subsets that the CD4+ cells were split. A word on this clone: Its antigen is unknown.

Profiled with immunoSEQ multiplex PCR; TCRdb holds only in-frame clones, not every one. The data contain 1,500,000 or so clones, about 96% of them singletons. The sample comprised naive CD4+ T cells sorted from blood. Indicated subset: CD45RA+ positively selected. The receptor comes from a man in his thirties or forties in good health. V gene TRBV19 combines with J gene TRBJ1-5, with 9 bases fitting TRBD1. DNA of the CDR3: TGTGCCAGTAGGACCGGGACAGGGTACAATCAGCCCCAGCATTTT. This codes for CASRTGTGYNQPQHF. The full variable domain, rest sourced from reference TRBV19 and TRBJ1-5, is DGGITQSPKYLFRKEGQNVTLSCEQNLNHDAMYWYRQDPGQGLRLIYYSQIVNDFQKGDIAEGYSVSREKKESFPLTVTSAQKNPTAFYLCASRTGTGYNQPQHFGDGTRLSIL.